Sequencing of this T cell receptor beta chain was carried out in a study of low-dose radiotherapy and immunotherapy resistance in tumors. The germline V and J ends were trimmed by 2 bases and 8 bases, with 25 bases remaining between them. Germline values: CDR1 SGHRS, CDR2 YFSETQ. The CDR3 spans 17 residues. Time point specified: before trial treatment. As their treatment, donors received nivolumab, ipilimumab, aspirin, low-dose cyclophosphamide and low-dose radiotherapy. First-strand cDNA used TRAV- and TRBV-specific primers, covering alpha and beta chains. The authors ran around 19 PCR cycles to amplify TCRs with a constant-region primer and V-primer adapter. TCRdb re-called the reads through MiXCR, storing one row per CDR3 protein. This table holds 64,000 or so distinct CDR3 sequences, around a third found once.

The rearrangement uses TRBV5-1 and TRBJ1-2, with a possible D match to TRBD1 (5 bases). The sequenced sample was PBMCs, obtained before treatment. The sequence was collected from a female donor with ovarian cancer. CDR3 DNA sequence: TGCGCCAGCAGCTTTTCCGGCATCTCGGACATTAGCGGAGGCTACACCTTC. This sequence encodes CASSFSGISDISGGYTF.